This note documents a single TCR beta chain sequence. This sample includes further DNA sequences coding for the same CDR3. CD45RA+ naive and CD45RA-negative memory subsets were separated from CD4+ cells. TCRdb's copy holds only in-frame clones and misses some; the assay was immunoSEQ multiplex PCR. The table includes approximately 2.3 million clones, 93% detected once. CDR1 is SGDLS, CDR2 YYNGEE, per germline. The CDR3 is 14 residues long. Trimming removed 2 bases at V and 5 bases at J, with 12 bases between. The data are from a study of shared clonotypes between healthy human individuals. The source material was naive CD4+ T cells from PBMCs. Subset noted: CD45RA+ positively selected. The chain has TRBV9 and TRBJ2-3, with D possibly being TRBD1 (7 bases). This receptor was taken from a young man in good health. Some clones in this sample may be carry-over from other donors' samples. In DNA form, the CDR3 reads TGTGCCAGCAGCGTCGCAGGGGGGAGAGATACGCAGTATTTT. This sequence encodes CASSVAGGRDTQYF.